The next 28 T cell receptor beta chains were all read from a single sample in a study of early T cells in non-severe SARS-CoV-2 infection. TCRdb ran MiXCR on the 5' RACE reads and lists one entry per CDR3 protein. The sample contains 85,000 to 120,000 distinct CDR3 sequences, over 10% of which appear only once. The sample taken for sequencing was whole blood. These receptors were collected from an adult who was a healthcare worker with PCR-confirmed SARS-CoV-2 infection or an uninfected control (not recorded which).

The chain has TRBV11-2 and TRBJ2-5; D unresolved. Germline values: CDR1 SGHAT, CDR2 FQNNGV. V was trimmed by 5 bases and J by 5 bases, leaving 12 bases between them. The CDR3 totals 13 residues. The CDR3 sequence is CASSPGLVETQYF. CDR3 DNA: TGTGCCAGCAGCCCTGGGTTGGTGGAGACCCAGTACTTC. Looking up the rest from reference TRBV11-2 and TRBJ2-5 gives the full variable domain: EAGVAQSPRYKIIEKRQSVAFWCNPISGHATLYWYQQILGQGPKLLIQFQNNGVVDDSQLPKDRFSAERLKGVDSTLKIQPAKLEDSAVYLCASSPGLVETQYFGPGTRLLVL.

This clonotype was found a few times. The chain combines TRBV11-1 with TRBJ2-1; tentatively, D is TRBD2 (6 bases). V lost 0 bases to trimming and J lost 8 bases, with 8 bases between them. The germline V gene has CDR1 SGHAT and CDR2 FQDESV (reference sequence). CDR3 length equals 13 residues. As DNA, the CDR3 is TGTGCCAGCAGCTTAGCGGGAGGATATGAGCAGTTCTTC. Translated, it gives CASSLAGGYEQFF.

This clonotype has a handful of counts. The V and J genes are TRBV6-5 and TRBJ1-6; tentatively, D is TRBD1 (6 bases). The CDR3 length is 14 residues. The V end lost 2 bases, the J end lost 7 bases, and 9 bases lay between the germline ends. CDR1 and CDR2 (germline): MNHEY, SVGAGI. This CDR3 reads CASSYGGGNSPLHF. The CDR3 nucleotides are TGTGCCAGCAGTTACGGGGGCGGGAATTCACCCCTCCACTTT.

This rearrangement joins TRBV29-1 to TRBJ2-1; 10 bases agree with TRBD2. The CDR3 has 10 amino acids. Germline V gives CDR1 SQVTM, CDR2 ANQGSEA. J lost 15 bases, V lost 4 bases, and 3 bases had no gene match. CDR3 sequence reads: CSVAASGRFF. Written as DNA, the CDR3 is TGCAGCGTTGCGGCTAGCGGGAGGTTCTTC.

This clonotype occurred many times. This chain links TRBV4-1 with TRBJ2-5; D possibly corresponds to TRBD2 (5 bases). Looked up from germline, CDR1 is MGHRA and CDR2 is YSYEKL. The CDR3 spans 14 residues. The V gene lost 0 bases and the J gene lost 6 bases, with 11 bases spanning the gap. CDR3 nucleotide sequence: TGCGCCAGCAGCCAAGAATGGGGAGTTAAGACCCAGTACTTC. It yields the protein CASSQEWGVKTQYF.

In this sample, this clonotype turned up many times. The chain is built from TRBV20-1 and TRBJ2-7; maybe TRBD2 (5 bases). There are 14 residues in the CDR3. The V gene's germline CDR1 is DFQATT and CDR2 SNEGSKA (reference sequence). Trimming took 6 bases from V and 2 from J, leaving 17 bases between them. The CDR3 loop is CSAINLGVPYEQYF. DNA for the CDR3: TGCAGTGCGATAAACTTGGGAGTCCCCTACGAGCAGTACTTC.

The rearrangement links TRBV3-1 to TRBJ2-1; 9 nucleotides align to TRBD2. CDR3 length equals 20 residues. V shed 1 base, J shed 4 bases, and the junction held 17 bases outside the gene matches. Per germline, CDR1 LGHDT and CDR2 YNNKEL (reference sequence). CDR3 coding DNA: TGTGCCAGCAGCCAAGGTTCGATGTCAAAGGCTAGCGGGGAGTACAATGAGCAGTTCTTC. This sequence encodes CASSQGSMSKASGEYNEQFF.

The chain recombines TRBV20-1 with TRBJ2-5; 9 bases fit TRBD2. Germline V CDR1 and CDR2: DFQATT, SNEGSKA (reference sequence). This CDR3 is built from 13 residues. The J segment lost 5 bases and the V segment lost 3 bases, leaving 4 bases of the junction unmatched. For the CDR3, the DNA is TGCAGTGCTAGCGGCGGGAGGGGTGAGACCCAGTACTTC. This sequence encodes CSASGGRGETQYF.

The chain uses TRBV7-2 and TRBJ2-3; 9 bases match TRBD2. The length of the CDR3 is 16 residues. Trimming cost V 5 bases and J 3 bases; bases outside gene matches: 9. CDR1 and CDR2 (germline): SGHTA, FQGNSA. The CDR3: CASSRLAGVRTDTQYF. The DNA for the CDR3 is TGTGCCAGCAGCCGATTAGCGGGAGTGAGGACAGATACGCAGTATTTT.

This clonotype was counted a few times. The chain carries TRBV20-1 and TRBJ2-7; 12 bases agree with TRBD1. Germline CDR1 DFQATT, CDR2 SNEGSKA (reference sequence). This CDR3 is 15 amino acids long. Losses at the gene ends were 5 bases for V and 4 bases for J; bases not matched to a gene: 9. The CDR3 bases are TGCAGTGCTCCCAACCCGGGACAGGGGGCTTACGAGCAGTACTTC. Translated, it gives CSAPNPGQGAYEQYF.

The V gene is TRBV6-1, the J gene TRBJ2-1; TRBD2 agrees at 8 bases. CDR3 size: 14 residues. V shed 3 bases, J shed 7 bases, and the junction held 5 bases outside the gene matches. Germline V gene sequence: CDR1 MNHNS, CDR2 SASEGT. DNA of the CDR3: TGTGCCAGCAGTGACATTGGCGGGGGGAATGAGCAGTTCTTC. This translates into CASSDIGGGNEQFF.

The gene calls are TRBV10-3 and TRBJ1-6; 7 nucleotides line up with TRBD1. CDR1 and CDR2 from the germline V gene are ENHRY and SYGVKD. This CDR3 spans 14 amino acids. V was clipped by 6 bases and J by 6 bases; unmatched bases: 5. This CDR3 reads CAIREDRINSPLHF. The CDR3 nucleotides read TGTGCCATCAGAGAGGACAGGATTAATTCACCCCTCCACTTT.

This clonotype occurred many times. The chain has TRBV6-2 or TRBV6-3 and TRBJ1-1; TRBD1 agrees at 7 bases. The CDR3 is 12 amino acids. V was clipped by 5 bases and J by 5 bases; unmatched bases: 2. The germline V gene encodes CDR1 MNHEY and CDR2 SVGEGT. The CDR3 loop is CASSHRGTEAFF. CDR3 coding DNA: TGTGCCAGCAGTCACAGGGGAACTGAAGCTTTCTTT.

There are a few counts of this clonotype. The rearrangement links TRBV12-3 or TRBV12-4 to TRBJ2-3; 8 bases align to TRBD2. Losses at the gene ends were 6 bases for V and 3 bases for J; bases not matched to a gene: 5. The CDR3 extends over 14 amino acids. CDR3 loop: CASRPGGGTDTQYF. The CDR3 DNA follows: TGTGCCAGCAGGCCGGGGGGGGGTACAGATACGCAGTATTTT.

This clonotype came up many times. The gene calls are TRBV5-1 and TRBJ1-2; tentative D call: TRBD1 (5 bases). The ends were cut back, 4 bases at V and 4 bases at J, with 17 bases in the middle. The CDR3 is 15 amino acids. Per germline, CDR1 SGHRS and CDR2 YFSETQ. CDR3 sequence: CASSPGRVIGYGYTF. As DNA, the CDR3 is TGCGCCAGCAGCCCGGGCAGGGTTATCGGCTATGGCTACACCTTC.

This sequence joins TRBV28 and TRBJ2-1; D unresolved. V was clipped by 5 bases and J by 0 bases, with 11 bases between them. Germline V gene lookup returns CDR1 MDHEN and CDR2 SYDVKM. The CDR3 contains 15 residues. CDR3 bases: TGTGCCAGCAGTCCCCCTGCCGGCTCCTACAATGAGCAGTTCTTC. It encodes CASSPPAGSYNEQFF. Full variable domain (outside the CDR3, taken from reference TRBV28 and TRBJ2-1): DVKVTQSSRYLVKRTGEKVFLECVQDMDHENMFWYRQDPGLGLRLIYFSYDVKMKEKGDIPEGYSVSREKKERFSLILESASTNQTSMYLCASSPPAGSYNEQFFGPGTRLTVL.

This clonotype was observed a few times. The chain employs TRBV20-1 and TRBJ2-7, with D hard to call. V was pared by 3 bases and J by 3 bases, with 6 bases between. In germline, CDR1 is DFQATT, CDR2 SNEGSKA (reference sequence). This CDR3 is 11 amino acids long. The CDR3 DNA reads TGCAGTGCTAGGAGAGGCTACGAGCAGTACTTC. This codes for CSARRGYEQYF.

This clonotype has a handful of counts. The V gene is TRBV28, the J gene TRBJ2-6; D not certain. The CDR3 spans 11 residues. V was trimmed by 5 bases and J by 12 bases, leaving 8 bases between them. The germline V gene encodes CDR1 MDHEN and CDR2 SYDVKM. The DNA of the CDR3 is TGTGCCAGCAGTGCCTACGCCGTCCTGACTTTC. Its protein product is CASSAYAVLTF.

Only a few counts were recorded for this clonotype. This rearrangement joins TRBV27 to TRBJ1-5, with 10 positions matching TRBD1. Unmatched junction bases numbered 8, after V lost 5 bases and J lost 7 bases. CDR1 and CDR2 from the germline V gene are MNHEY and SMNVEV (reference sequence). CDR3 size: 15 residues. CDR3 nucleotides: TGTGCCAGCAGTCCGGACAGGGGGTCATCCCAGCCCCAGCATTTT. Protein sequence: CASSPDRGSSQPQHF.

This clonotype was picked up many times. The CDR3 coding sequence is TGTGCCAGCAGTTGGGGGCGCTACGAGCAGTACTTC. Translation gives CASSWGRYEQYF. V is TRBV28 and J is TRBJ2-7; the D gene is possibly TRBD1 (6 bases). Trimming took off 4 bases at V and 3 bases at J, with 7 bases between the two ends. CDR1 and CDR2 (germline): MDHEN, SYDVKM. The CDR3 loop spans 12 amino acids.

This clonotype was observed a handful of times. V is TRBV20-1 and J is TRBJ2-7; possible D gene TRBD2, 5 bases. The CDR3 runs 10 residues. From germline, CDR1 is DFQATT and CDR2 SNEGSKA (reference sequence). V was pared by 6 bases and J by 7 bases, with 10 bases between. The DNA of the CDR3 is TGCAGTGCCGCCCAGCGGGAGCAGTACTTC. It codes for CSAAQREQYF.

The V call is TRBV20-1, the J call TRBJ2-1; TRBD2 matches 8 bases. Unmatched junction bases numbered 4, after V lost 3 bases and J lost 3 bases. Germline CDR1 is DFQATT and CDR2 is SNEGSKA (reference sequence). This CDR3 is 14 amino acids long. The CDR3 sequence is CSASGRADYNEQFF. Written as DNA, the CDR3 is TGCAGTGCTAGCGGGAGGGCCGACTACAATGAGCAGTTCTTC.

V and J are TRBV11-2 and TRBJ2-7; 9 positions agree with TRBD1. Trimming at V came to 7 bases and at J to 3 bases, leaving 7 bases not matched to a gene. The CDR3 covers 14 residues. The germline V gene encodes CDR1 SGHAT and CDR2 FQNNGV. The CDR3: CASTRQGVNYEQYF. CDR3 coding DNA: TGTGCCAGCACAAGACAGGGGGTGAACTACGAGCAGTACTTC. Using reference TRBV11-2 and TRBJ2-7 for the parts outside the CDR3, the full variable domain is EAGVAQSPRYKIIEKRQSVAFWCNPISGHATLYWYQQILGQGPKLLIQFQNNGVVDDSQLPKDRFSAERLKGVDSTLKIQPAKLEDSAVYLCASTRQGVNYEQYFGPGTRLTVT.

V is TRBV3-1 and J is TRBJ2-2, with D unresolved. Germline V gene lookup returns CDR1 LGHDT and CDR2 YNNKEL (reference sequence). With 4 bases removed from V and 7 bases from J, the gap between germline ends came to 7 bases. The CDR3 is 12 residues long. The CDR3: CASSPQRGELFF. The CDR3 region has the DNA TGTGCCAGCAGCCCCCAGCGCGGGGAGCTGTTTTTT. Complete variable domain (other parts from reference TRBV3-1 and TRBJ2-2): DTAVSQTPKYLVTQMGNDKSIKCEQNLGHDTMYWYKQDSKKFLKIMFSYNNKELIINETVPNRFSPKSPDKAHLNLHINSLELGDSAVYFCASSPQRGELFFGEGSRLTVL.

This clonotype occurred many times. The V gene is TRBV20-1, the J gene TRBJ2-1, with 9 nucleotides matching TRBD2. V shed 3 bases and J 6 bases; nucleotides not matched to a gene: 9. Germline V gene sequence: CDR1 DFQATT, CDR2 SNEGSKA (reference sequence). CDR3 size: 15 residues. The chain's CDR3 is CSARRDSGSGNEQFF. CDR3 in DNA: TGCAGTGCTAGGAGAGATAGCGGGAGCGGCAATGAGCAGTTCTTC.

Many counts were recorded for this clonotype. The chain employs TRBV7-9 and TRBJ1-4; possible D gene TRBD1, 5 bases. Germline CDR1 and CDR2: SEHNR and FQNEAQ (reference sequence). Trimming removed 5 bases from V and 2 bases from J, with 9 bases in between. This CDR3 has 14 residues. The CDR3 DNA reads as TGTGCCAGCAGCCAACAGGCTACTAATGAAAAACTGTTTTTT. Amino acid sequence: CASSQQATNEKLFF.

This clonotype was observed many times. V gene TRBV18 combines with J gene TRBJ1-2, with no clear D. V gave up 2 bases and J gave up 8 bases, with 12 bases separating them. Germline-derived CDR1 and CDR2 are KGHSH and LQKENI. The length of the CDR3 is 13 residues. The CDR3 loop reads CASSPRNMEGYTF. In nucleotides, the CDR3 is TGTGCCAGCTCACCAAGGAATATGGAGGGCTACACCTTC.

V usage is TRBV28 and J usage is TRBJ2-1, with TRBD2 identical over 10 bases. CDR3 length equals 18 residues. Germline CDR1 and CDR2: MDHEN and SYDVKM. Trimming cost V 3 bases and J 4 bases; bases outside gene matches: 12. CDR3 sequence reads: CASSFRLAGVRGYNEQFF. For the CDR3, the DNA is TGTGCCAGCAGTTTCCGGCTAGCGGGAGTTCGGGGATACAATGAGCAGTTCTTC.